This paragraph reports one T cell receptor (beta chain). Its matching antigen is unknown. Germline V gives CDR1 SQVTM, CDR2 ANQGSEA. The CDR3 has 16 amino acids. Premalignant or tumor cells were enriched by macro-dissection after pathologic assessment. Only in-frame clones appear in the TCRdb table, and some are missing; sequencing was by immunoSEQ multiplex PCR. The data hold several thousand clones, with roughly 76% observed a single time. The data were taken from a study of immune evolution from preneoplasia to lung adenocarcinoma. General study results and limits: Top clone share appeared to fall from AAH through AIS, MIA, adenocarcinoma.

The clonotype originates from a person between 60 and 79 years old with lung adenocarcinoma. The gene calls are TRBV29-1 and TRBJ2-1; 8 bases line up with TRBD1. Sequenced input: FFPE minimally invasive lung adenocarcinoma tissue. The CDR3 spells CSVSGKDRATSYEQFF. For the CDR3, the DNA is TGCAGTGTTTCAGGGAAGGACAGGGCGACGAGCTATGAGCAGTTCTTC.